These 27 T cell receptor beta chains were sequenced from one sample in a study of ipilimumab plus nivolumab after autologous stem cell transplantation. Profiled with immunoSEQ multiplex PCR; TCRdb holds only in-frame clones, not every one. The sample includes about 83,000 clones, 83% of them seen just once. The sample consisted of PBMCs, taken in a trial of ipilimumab plus nivolumab as post-transplant consolidation. These receptors all stem from a male donor with diffuse large B-cell lymphoma.

V gene TRBV5-5 combines with J gene TRBJ2-3; either TRBD1 or TRBD2 may supply D (6 bases each). CDR1 SGHKS and CDR2 YYEKEE come from the germline V gene (reference sequence). V lost 2 bases to trimming and J lost 2 bases, with 12 bases between them. CDR3 length equals 15 residues. CDR3 sequence (DNA): TGTGCCAGCAGCTTCGCGGGACACTACACAGATACGCAGTATTTT. It yields the protein CASSFAGHYTDTQYF.

The CDR3: CASSLALLGGAFF. CDR3 in DNA: TGTGCCAGCAGCTTAGCGCTATTGGGGGGCGCTTTCTTT. V and J are TRBV7-2 and TRBJ1-1, with D possibly TRBD1 on 6 matching bases. CDR1 is SGHTA and CDR2 is FQGNSA in the germline V gene. V was pared by 0 bases and J by 11 bases, with 13 bases between. This CDR3 region has 13 residues.

J is TRBJ2-7 and V is TRBV7-2; TRBD1 matches at 7 bases. With V trimmed by 1 base and J by 6 bases, 6 bases remained unmatched. Germline V gene sequence: CDR1 SGHTA, CDR2 FQGNSA. CDR3 length equals 14 residues. The CDR3 DNA sequence: TGTGCCAGCAGCTTAGGGACAGGCCCCTCCGAGCAGTACTTC. It encodes CASSLGTGPSEQYF.

The chain is built from TRBV5-1 and TRBJ1-1; D remains unclear. Germline V gene sequence: CDR1 SGHRS, CDR2 YFSETQ. The CDR3 length is 15 residues. With 0 bases removed from V and 4 bases from J, the gap between germline ends came to 13 bases. The CDR3 reads CASSLEFRIGTEAFF. The CDR3 DNA is TGCGCCAGCAGCTTGGAGTTTAGGATCGGCACTGAAGCTTTCTTT.

This rearrangement joins TRBV19 to TRBJ1-2, with D possibly TRBD1 on 6 matching bases. Germline-derived CDR1 and CDR2 are LNHDA and SQIVND (reference sequence). This CDR3 has 14 residues. Trimming pared 3 bases from V and 5 bases from J, leaving 13 bases between. CDR3 amino acids: CASSIVAGAYGYTF. CDR3 nucleotide sequence: TGTGCCAGTAGTATTGTGGCAGGGGCGTATGGCTACACCTTC.

The chain's CDR3 is CSVEGRLDTQYF. The CDR3 coding sequence is TGCAGCGTGGAGGGCAGATTAGATACGCAGTATTTT. The chain has TRBV29-1 and TRBJ2-3; tentative D call: TRBD2 (6 bases). The CDR3 covers 12 residues. From germline, CDR1 is SQVTM and CDR2 ANQGSEA. Between the trimmed V and J ends, which lost 6 bases and 5 bases, there was a span of 12 bases.

V gene TRBV12-5 combines with J gene TRBJ2-5; 9 bases fit TRBD2. CDR1 and CDR2 from the germline V gene are LGHNT and FRNRAP. V was clipped by 7 bases and J by 5 bases; unmatched bases: 11. The CDR3 has 15 amino acids. The chain's CDR3 is CASAGPWRGGETQYF. The CDR3 DNA reads as TGTGCTAGTGCGGGTCCCTGGCGGGGGGGGGAGACCCAGTACTTC.

CDR3 DNA: TGTGCCAGCAGCCAGGGGACTAACCAAAACTACAATGAGCAGTTCTTC. Its translation is CASSQGTNQNYNEQFF. The V and J genes are TRBV5-4 and TRBJ2-1, with D possibly being TRBD2 (7 bases). The germline gives CDR1 SGHNT, CDR2 YYREEE (reference sequence). V dropped 4 bases and J dropped 3 bases, with 17 bases sitting between them. The CDR3 extends over 16 amino acids.

The rearrangement links TRBV5-5 to TRBJ2-5, with D maybe TRBD2 (7 bases). Trimming stripped 4 bases from V and 5 bases from J, with 21 bases between. CDR3 size: 16 residues. The germline gives CDR1 SGHKS, CDR2 YYEKEE (reference sequence). This CDR3 reads CASSPKTGGGGETQYF. Here the CDR3 DNA reads TGTGCCAGCAGCCCTAAAACTGGCGGGGGCGGGGAGACCCAGTACTTC.

This clone was detected only a few times. This sequence joins TRBV5-6 and TRBJ2-3; D gene uncertain. The CDR3 spans 11 residues. Per germline, CDR1 SGHDT and CDR2 YYEEEE. Trimming shortened V by 0 bases and J by 5 bases, and 1 base separated the two germline ends. This CDR3 reads CASSLVDTQYF. In DNA, the CDR3 is TGTGCCAGCAGCTTGGTAGATACGCAGTATTTT.

The chain carries TRBV6-6 and TRBJ1-1; no definite D call. CDR1 is MNHNY, CDR2 SVGAGI, per germline (reference sequence). The length of the CDR3 is 16 residues. The V end was cut by 2 bases, the J end by 0 bases, with 13 bases between. CDR3 region: CASSYGSGILNTEAFF. The CDR3 DNA reads TGTGCCAGCAGTTACGGCTCGGGAATCCTGAACACTGAAGCTTTCTTT.

This clone was recorded at least ten times. The V gene is TRBV27, the J gene TRBJ2-7; TRBD1 aligns across 10 bases. The CDR3 spans 14 residues. CDR1 and CDR2 from the germline V gene are MNHEY and SMNVEV (reference sequence). J gave up 5 bases and V 3 bases, and 4 bases lay outside the gene matches. CDR3 in DNA: TGTGCCAGCAGTTTTCGGACAGGGGGTCACGAGCAGTACTTC. Its protein is CASSFRTGGHEQYF.

This chain links TRBV10-3 with TRBJ2-3, with 7 bases that match TRBD2. V was clipped by 10 bases and J by 0 bases; unmatched bases: 7. The germline V gene encodes CDR1 ENHRY and CDR2 SYGVKD. The CDR3 totals 14 residues. The CDR3 spells CASHGTTSTDTQYF. DNA for the CDR3: TGTGCCAGCCACGGGACTACCAGCACAGATACGCAGTATTTT.

CDR3 residues: CASSHRGLGYEQYF. The DNA for the CDR3 is TGTGCCAGCAGTCACAGGGGGCTGGGTTACGAGCAGTACTTC. V and J are TRBV25-1 and TRBJ2-5; 9 nucleotides agree with TRBD1. The end of the DNA aligns better with TRBJ2-7, so the J call may be wrong. The germline V gene has CDR1 MGHDK and CDR2 SYGVNS. This CDR3 spans 14 amino acids.

The J gene is TRBJ2-3, the V gene TRBV5-1; TRBD2 matches 13 bases. The J segment lost 4 bases and the V segment lost 1 base, leaving 9 bases of the junction unmatched. Germline V CDR1 and CDR2: SGHRS, YFSETQ. The CDR3 consists of 18 residues. The CDR3 DNA sequence: TGCGCCAGCAGCTTGCGCCAGACTAGCGGGGGGTCGGCAGATACGCAGTATTTT. It is translated as CASSLRQTSGGSADTQYF.

V and J are TRBV5-1 and TRBJ1-2; 8 bases fit TRBD1. With V trimmed by 0 bases and J by 5 bases, 6 bases remained unmatched. The CDR3 loop spans 15 amino acids. Germline CDR1 reads SGHRS; CDR2 reads YFSETQ. CDR3 loop: CASSLGQQGDYGYTF. The CDR3 region has the DNA TGCGCCAGCAGCTTGGGGCAACAGGGGGATTATGGCTACACCTTC.

For this clone: Other nucleotide sequences from this sample produce the same CDR3. The chain couples TRBV6-5 to TRBJ1-1; D gene uncertain. The V gene lost 8 bases and the J gene lost 1 base, with 5 bases spanning the gap. The CDR3 is made up of 11 amino acids. Germline V lookup: CDR1 MNHEY, CDR2 SVGAGI. In DNA form, the CDR3 reads TGTGCCAGCCGGGGGAACACTGAAGCTTTCTTT. The encoded protein is CASRGNTEAFF.

The V call is TRBV9, the J call TRBJ1-2, with 7 bases matching TRBD1. This CDR3 comprises 14 residues. Germline CDR1 and CDR2: SGDLS and YYNGEE. Trimming cost V 0 bases and J 1 base; bases outside gene matches: 0. The CDR3 is CASSVGDSNYGYTF. DNA of the CDR3: TGTGCCAGCAGCGTAGGGGACAGTAACTATGGCTACACCTTC.

A single count supports this clone. V gene TRBV10-3 combines with J gene TRBJ1-2; D may be TRBD1 (6 bases). CDR3 size: 13 residues. Per the germline V gene, CDR1 is ENHRY and CDR2 is SYGVKD. V was clipped by 6 bases and J by 2 bases, with 10 bases between them. CDR3 protein: CAIRGAGNYGYTF. The CDR3 DNA follows: TGTGCCATCAGGGGGGCCGGGAACTATGGCTACACCTTC.

The chain uses TRBV6-5 and TRBJ1-1; D is unresolved. The CDR3 extends over 14 amino acids. Trimming cost V 0 bases and J 5 bases, with 10 bases left between them. The V gene's germline CDR1 is MNHEY and CDR2 SVGAGI. The CDR3 region is CASSYSNFGTEAFF. The DNA of the CDR3 is TGTGCCAGCAGTTACTCGAACTTCGGAACTGAAGCTTTCTTT.

V usage is TRBV7-5 and J usage is TRBJ2-5; the table's D call, TRBD2, has no DNA check behind it. TRBV7-5 is a pseudogene locus. CDR3 length equals 13 residues. The CDR3 DNA reads TGTGCCAGAAGCTTAGAGAGCGGGGAGACCCAGTACTTC. This encodes CARSLESGETQYF.

In this sample, this clone turned up once. The chain combines TRBV7-2 with TRBJ1-6; no clear D gene. V was shortened by 3 bases and J by 8 bases, with 14 bases between the two germline ends. Germline V gene lookup returns CDR1 SGHTA and CDR2 FQGNSA. This CDR3 comprises 15 residues. In nucleotides, the CDR3 is TGTGCCAGCAGCTTCGTAGGGAGGGAGGATTCACCCCTCCACTTT. As protein: CASSFVGREDSPLHF. The full variable domain, in which reference TRBV7-2 and TRBJ1-6 provide the parts outside the CDR3, is GAGVSQSPSNKVTEKGKDVELRCDPISGHTALYWYRQSLGQGLEFLIYFQGNSAPDKSGLPSDRFSAERTGGSVSTLTIQRTQQEDSAVYLCASSFVGREDSPLHFGNGTRLTVT.

This clone was recorded only once. The chain is built from TRBV27 and TRBJ2-2, with 8 bases matching TRBD2. The V gene end was trimmed by 5 bases and the J gene end by 3 bases; junction bases not matched to a gene: 11. Germline V CDR1 and CDR2: MNHEY, SMNVEV (reference sequence). This CDR3 contains 17 residues. CDR3 bases: TGTGCCAGCAGTCCTTTCTCAAGCGGGGGCGACACCGGGGAGCTGTTTTTT. The encoded protein is CASSPFSSGGDTGELFF.

This clone was detected only once. The chain carries TRBV6-5 and TRBJ2-5; D call uncertain. The J call could be wrong; TRBJ2-7 is a better fit for the DNA end. Germline V gene data show CDR1 as MNHEY and CDR2 as SVGAGI. This CDR3 is 12 amino acids long. CDR3 DNA sequence: TGTGCCAGCACCGCGCCGACCTACGAGCAGTACTTC. This encodes CASTAPTYEQYF.

The gene calls are TRBV5-1 and TRBJ1-4; 12 nucleotides agree with TRBD1. This CDR3 has 16 residues. From germline, CDR1 is SGHRS and CDR2 YFSETQ. The junction had 2 bases not matched to a gene; V was cut back by 0 bases and J by 5 bases. DNA for the CDR3: TGCGCCAGCAGCTTGGCCGGGACAGGGGGCAATGAAAAACTGTTTTTT. It yields the protein CASSLAGTGGNEKLFF.

This chain joins TRBV12-5 and TRBJ2-1; 8 bases are shared with TRBD1. The V and J ends lost 8 bases and 3 bases, in that order; junction bases with no gene match: 6. This CDR3 has 14 amino acids. Looked up from germline, CDR1 is LGHNT and CDR2 is FRNRAP. CDR3 sequence (DNA): TGTGCTAGTACCCCCGGGACAGGCTACAATGAGCAGTTCTTC. Amino acid sequence: CASTPGTGYNEQFF.

The chain has TRBV19 and TRBJ1-2; D call uncertain. Germline V gene lookup returns CDR1 LNHDA and CDR2 SQIVND (reference sequence). The V end was cut by 3 bases, the J end by 5 bases, with 10 bases between. The CDR3 contains 13 residues. The CDR3 protein is CASSIREGYGYTF. The CDR3 DNA is TGTGCCAGTAGTATTAGGGAGGGATATGGCTACACCTTC.